The table lists the clone carrying this T cell receptor (beta chain) with a few counts. The antigen is undetermined. The sample originates from a study of T cells after yellow fever vaccination. The wider study: Fractions containing few cells were prepared with SMART-Seq v4 Ultra Low Input.

The V and J ends lost 0 bases and 6 bases respectively, with 15 bases between them. CDR3 length: 15 residues. CDR1 and CDR2 (germline): SGHAT, FQNNGV. Study-level results: Clones that expanded after primary vaccination mostly reappeared after the booster (just under 98% CD4, 75% to 90% CD8).

TCR cDNA, made by 5'RACE template switching, carried an added universal primer site and UMIs. Via MiXCR, TCRdb re-called the 5' RACE reads, giving one row per CDR3 protein. Seen here are about 340,000 distinct CDR3 sequences, 3% to 4.5% observed once, and the top ten hold less than 25%. The chain carries TRBV11-2 and TRBJ2-7; D perhaps matches TRBD2 (6 bases). The source material was PBMCs, sampled 5 days after the yellow fever booster vaccination. This clonotype originated in a man between 18 and 29 years old who received the YFV17D yellow fever vaccine. In nucleotides, the CDR3 is TGTGCCAGCAGCTTAGAGGGACTCCCCTGCCGCGAGCAGTACGTC. It specifies CASSLEGLPCREQYV.